This T cell receptor (beta chain) was profiled in a study of molecular identifiers for immune sequencing clone quantification. Whole-study context: Replicates split RNA from roughly 18,000 or 92,000 naive CD8 cells five ways, and the researchers sequenced four portions. Study-wide results and limits: Effector cells had over 98% of their molecules in clones above 20 RNA copies, while naive cells had under 1%.

This clonotype came up a few times. Its antigen is still unknown. Germline V lookup: CDR1 LNHDA, CDR2 SQIVND (reference sequence). V dropped 2 bases and J dropped 0; count of bases not matched to a gene: 6. The CDR3 loop spans 17 amino acids. TCRdb re-called the PCR reads through MiXCR, storing one row per CDR3 protein. Of around 300,000 distinct CDR3 sequences detected, over 20% appear once; the ten largest clones hold about 0.74%. Material: naive CD8+ T cells from blood, with Jurkat cell RNA spiked in. Documented subset: FACS-sorted CD8+CD4-CCR7+CD45RA+ naive T cells. The sequence was obtained from a human donor in good health. Some libraries in this study had Jurkat cell RNA spiked in. J is TRBJ2-3 and V is TRBV19; 9 bases are a match to TRBD2. This chain's CDR3 is CASSIWGSGGSTDTQYF. In DNA, the CDR3 is TGTGCCAGTAGTATATGGGGTAGCGGGGGAAGCACAGATACGCAGTATTTT.